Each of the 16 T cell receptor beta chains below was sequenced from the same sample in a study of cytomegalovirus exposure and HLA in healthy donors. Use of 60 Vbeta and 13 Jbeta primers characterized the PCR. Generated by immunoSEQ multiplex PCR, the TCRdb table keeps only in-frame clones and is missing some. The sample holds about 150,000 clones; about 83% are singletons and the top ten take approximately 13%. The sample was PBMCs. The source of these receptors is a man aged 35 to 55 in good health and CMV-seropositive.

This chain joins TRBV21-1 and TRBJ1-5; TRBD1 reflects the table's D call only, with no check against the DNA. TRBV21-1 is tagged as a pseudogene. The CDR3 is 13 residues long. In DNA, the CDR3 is TGTGCCAGCAGTACAGGTACTTATCAGCCCCAGCATTTT. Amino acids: CASSTGTYQPQHF.

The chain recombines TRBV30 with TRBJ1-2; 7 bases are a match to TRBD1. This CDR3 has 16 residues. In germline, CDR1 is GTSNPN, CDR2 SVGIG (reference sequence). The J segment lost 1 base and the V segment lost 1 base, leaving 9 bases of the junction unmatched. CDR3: CAWSALQGTLNYGYTF. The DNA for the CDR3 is TGTGCCTGGAGTGCACTACAGGGGACCCTTAACTATGGCTACACCTTC.

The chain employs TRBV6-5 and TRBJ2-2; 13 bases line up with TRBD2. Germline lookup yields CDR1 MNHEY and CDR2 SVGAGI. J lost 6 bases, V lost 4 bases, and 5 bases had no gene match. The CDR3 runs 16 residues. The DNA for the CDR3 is TGTGCCAGCAGTTCGACTAGCGGGAGGTCGGCCGGGGAGCTGTTTTTT. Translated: CASSSTSGRSAGELFF.

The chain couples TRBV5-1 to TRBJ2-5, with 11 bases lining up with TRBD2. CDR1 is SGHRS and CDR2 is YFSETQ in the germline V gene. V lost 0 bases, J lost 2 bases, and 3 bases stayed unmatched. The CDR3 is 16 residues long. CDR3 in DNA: TGCGCCAGCAGCTTGGGCGGACTAGCGGGTCAAGAGACCCAGTACTTC. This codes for CASSLGGLAGQETQYF. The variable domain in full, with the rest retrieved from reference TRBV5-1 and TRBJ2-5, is KAGVTQTPRYLIKTRGQQVTLSCSPISGHRSVSWYQQTPGQGLQFLFEYFSETQRNKGNFPGRFSGRQFSNSRSEMNVSTLELGDSALYLCASSLGGLAGQETQYFGPGTRLLVL.

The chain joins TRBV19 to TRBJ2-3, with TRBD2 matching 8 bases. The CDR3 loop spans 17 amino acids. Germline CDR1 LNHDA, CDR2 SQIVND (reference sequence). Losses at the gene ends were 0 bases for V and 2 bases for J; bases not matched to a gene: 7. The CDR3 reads CASSIEGAGVTTDTQYF. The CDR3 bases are TGTGCCAGTAGTATAGAGGGAGCGGGAGTGACCACAGATACGCAGTATTTT.

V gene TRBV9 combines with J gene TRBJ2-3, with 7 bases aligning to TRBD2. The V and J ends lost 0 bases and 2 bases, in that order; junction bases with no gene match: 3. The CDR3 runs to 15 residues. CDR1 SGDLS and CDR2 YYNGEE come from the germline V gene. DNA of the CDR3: TGTGCCAGCAGCGTAGAAGCGGGATACACAGATACGCAGTATTTT. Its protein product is CASSVEAGYTDTQYF.

The CDR3 DNA reads TGTGCCAGCAGCTTAGGCGAGGGACTCCAGGGCAATGAGCAGTTCTTC. Protein sequence: CASSLGEGLQGNEQFF. This sequence joins TRBV7-6 and TRBJ2-1; TRBD2 is a possible D gene (6 bases). Per the germline V gene, CDR1 is SGHVS and CDR2 is FNYEAQ. V was trimmed by 1 base and J by 6 bases, leaving 16 bases between them. This CDR3 is built from 16 residues.

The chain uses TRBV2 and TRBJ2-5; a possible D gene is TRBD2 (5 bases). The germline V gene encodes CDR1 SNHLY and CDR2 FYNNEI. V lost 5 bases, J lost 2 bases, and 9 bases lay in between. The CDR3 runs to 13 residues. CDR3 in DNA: TGTGCCAGCAGTATTAGAGGGCAAGAGACCCAGTACTTC. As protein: CASSIRGQETQYF.

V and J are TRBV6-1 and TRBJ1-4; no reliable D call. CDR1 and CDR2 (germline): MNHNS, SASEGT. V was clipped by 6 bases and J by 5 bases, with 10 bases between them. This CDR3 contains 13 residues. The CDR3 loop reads CASRVSRNEKLFF. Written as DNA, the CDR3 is TGTGCCAGCAGAGTCTCACGGAATGAAAAACTGTTTTTT.

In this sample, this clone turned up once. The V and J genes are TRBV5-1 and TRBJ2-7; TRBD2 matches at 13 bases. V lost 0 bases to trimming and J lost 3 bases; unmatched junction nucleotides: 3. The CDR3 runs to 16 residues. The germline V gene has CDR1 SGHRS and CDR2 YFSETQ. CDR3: CASSLGGTSGNYEQYF. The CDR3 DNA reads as TGCGCCAGCAGCTTGGGGGGGACTAGCGGGAACTACGAGCAGTACTTC.

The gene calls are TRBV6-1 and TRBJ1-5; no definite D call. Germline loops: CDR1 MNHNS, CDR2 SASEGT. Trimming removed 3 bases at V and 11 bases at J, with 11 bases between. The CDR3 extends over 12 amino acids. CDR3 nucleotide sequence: TGTGCCAGCAGTGATCGGCCCCAGGCCCAGCATTTT. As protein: CASSDRPQAQHF.

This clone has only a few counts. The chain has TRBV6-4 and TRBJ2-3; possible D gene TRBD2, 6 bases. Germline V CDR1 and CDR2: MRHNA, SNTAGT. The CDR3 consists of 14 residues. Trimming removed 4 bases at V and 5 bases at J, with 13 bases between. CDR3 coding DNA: TGTGCCAGCAGTGTATCGGGGGAGGTAGATACGCAGTATTTT. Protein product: CASSVSGEVDTQYF.

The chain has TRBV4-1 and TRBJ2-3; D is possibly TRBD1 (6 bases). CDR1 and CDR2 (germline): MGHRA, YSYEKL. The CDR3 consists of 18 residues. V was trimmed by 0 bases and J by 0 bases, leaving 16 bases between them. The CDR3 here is CASSQDRTGPSSTDTQYF. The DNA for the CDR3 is TGCGCCAGCAGCCAAGATCGAACAGGGCCTTCTAGCACAGATACGCAGTATTTT.

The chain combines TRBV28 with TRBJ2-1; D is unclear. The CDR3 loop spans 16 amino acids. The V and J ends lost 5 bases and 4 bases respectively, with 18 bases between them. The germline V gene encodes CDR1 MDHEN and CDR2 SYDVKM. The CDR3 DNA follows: TGTGCCAGCAGTGGATACTTAGTACCCGGGTACAATGAGCAGTTCTTC. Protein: CASSGYLVPGYNEQFF.

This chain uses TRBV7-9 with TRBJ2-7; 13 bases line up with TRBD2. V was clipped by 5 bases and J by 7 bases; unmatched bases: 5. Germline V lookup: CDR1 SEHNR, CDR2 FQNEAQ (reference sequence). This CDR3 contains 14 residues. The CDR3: CASSPQGLAGEQYF. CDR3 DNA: TGTGCCAGCAGCCCTCAGGGACTAGCGGGGGAGCAGTACTTC. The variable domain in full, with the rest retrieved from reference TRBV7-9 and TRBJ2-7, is DTGVSQNPRHKITKRGQNVTFRCDPISEHNRLYWYRQTLGQGPEFLTYFQNEAQLEKSRLLSDRFSAERPKGSFSTLEIQRTEQGDSAMYLCASSPQGLAGEQYFGPGTRLTVT.

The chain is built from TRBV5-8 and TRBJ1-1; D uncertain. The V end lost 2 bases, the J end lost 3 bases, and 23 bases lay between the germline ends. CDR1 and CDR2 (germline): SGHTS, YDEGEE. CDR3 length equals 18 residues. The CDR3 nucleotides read TGTGCCAGCAGCTTACGGCAGCCGGACTATGTTTGGGACACTGAAGCTTTCTTT. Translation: CASSLRQPDYVWDTEAFF.